The 4 T cell receptor beta chains below come from one sample, sequenced in a study of blood T cell repertoires in COVID-19. TCRdb's table, derived via immunoSEQ multiplex PCR, lists solely in-frame clones and lacks some. This table holds 150,000 to 180,000 clones, roughly 80% found once. The sequenced sample consisted of peripheral blood. Receptors were obtained from a woman between 55 and 75 years old with COVID-19, enrolled during active disease.

The rearrangement uses TRBV9 and TRBJ2-7; D is undetermined. This CDR3 contains 12 residues. The germline V and J ends were trimmed by 3 bases and 5 bases, with 9 bases remaining between them. The germline gives CDR1 SGDLS, CDR2 YYNGEE. CDR3 nucleotides: TGTGCCAGCAGCGATAGCCTGAACGAGCAGTACTTC. This codes for CASSDSLNEQYF.

This clone was seen more than once but under ten times. This rearrangement joins TRBV7-2 to TRBJ2-7; D is possibly TRBD2 (6 bases). Germline-derived CDR1 and CDR2 are SGHTA and FQGNSA. V was shortened by 5 bases and J by 2 bases, with 16 bases between the two germline ends. This CDR3 is built from 15 residues. The CDR3 coding sequence is TGTGCCAGCAGCCCAGCCGCCGGGACTGCCTACGAGCAGTACTTC. Its translation: CASSPAAGTAYEQYF. Using reference TRBV7-2 and TRBJ2-7 for the parts outside the CDR3, the full variable domain is GAGVSQSPSNKVTEKGKDVELRCDPISGHTALYWYRQSLGQGLEFLIYFQGNSAPDKSGLPSDRFSAERTGGSVSTLTIQRTQQEDSAVYLCASSPAAGTAYEQYFGPGTRLTVT.

The V call is TRBV30, the J call TRBJ1-2; no firm D call. V was clipped by 2 bases and J by 0 bases, with 10 bases between them. CDR1 and CDR2 (germline): GTSNPN, SVGIG (reference sequence). The length of the CDR3 is 14 residues. This CDR3 reads CAWSMGSANYGYTF. The CDR3 DNA reads as TGTGCCTGGAGTATGGGGAGCGCTAACTATGGCTACACCTTC.

The chain joins TRBV7-2 to TRBJ1-5; D gene ambiguous. V was trimmed by 0 bases and J by 3 bases, leaving 6 bases between them. This CDR3 contains 14 residues. CDR1 and CDR2 from the germline V gene are SGHTA and FQGNSA. CDR3 in DNA: TGTGCCAGCAGCTTAGCACAGTACAATCAGCCCCAGCATTTT. Translating gives CASSLAQYNQPQHF.